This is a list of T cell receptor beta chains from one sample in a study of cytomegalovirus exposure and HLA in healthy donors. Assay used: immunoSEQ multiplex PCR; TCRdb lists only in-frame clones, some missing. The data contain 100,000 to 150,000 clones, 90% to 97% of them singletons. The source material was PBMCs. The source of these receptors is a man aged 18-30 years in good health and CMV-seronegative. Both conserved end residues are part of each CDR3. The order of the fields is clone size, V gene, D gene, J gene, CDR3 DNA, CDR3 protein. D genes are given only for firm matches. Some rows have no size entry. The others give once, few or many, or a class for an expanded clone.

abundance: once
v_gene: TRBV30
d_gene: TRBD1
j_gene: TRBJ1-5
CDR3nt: TGTGCCTGGTCGACAGGGGCCGTCCATCAGCCCCAGCATTTT
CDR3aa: CAWSTGAVHQPQHF

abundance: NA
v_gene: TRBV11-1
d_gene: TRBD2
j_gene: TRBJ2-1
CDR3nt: TGTGCCAGCAGCTACAGGACTAGCGGCACCTACAATGAGCAGTTCTTC
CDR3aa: CASSYRTSGTYNEQFF

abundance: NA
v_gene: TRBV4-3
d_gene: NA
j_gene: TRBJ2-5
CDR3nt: TGCGCCAGCAGCCAAGGGAGGGGTGAGACCCAGTACTTC
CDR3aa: CASSQGRGETQYF

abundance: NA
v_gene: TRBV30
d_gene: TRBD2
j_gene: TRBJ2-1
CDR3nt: TGTGCCTGGACCCCCTCCCTAGCGGGATACAATGAGCAGTTCTTC
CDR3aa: CAWTPSLAGYNEQFF

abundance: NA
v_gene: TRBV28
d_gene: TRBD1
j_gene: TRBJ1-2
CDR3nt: TGTGCCAGCAGTTTGGTCGTTGGTGTCGGGACAGCTACCAATAACTATGGCTACACCTTC
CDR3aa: CASSLVVGVGTATNNYGYTF

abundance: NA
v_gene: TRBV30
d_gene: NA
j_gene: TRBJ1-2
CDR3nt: TGTGCCTGGCTCGGCACAGGGAGTTTCTATGGCTACACCTTC
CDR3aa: CAWLGTGSFYGYTF

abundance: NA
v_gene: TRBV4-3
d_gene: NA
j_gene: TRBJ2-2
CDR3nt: TGCGCCAGCAGCCCGGGAATAGGCAGGGGTATGACCGGGGAGCTGTTTTTT
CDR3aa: CASSPGIGRGMTGELFF

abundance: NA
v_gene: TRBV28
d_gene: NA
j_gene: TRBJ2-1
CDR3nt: TGTGCCAGCAGTTCCGGACAGGAGCAGTTCTTC
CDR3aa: CASSSGQEQFF

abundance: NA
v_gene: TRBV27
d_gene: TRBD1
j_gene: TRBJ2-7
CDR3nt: TGTGCCAGCAGTTTACTGGGGGTAAGACAGGGTGGTCGCGACGAGCAGTACTTC
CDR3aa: CASSLLGVRQGGRDEQYF

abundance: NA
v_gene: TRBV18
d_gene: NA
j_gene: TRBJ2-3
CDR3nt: TGTGCCAGCTCACCATTCCGGGAGACAGATACGCAGTATTTT
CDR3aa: CASSPFRETDTQYF

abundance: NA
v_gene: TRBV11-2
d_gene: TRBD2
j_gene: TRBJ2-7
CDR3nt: TGTGCCAGCAGCTTACGGACTAGTCAAAACGAGCAGTACTTC
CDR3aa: CASSLRTSQNEQYF

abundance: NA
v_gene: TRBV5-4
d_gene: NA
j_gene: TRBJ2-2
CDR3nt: TGTGCCAGCAGCTTGTCCAGGGAGGACGGGGAGCTGTTTTTT
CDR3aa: CASSLSREDGELFF

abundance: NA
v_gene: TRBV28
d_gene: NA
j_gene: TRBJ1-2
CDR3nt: TGTGCCAGCAGTTCGGGACACGATAACTATGGCTACACCTTC
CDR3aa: CASSSGHDNYGYTF

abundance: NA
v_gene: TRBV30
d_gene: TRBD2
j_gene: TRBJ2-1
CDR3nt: TGTGCCTGGACCCTAGCGGGCCTTTACAATGAGCAGTTCTTC
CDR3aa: CAWTLAGLYNEQFF

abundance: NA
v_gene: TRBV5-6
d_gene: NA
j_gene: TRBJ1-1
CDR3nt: TGTGCCAGCAGCTGGGACTTCACTGAAGCTTTCTTT
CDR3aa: CASSWDFTEAFF

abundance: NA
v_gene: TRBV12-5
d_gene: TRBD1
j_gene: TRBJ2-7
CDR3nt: TGTGCTAGTGGGTCTGGACAGGGAGTCTACGAGCAGTACTTC
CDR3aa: CASGSGQGVYEQYF

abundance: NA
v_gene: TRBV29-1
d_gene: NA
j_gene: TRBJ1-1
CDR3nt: TGCAGCGTACCCGACAAGAACACTGAAGCTTTCTTT
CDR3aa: CSVPDKNTEAFF

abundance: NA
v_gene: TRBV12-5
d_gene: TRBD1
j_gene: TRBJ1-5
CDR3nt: TGTGCTAGTGGTTTGGTACGAGAGGGACAGGGGAATCAGCCCCAGCATTTT
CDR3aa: CASGLVREGQGNQPQHF

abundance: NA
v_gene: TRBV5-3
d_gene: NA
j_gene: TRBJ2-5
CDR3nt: TGTGCCAGAAGCTTGGTAGCGGCCGCCGCTAGAGGGACCCAGTACTTC
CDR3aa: CARSLVAAAARGTQYF

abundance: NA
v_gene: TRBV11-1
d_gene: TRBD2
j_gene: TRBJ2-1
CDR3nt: TGTGCCAGCAGCTCTAGGACTAGCGGTAACGAGCAGTTCTTC
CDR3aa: CASSSRTSGNEQFF

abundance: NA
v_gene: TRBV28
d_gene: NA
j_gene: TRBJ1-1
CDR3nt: TGTGCCAGCAGGGGGCAGGGGACGCTGTGGGCTTTCTTT
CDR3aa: CASRGQGTLWAFF

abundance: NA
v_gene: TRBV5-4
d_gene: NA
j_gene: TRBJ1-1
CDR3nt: TGTGCCAGCAGCTTGGCATTCGTAGGGGCGAACACTGAAGCTTTCTTT
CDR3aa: CASSLAFVGANTEAFF

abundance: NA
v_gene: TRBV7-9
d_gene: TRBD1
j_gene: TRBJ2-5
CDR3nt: TGTGCCAGCAGCTTAGCAGGGACAGGGGGAGAGACCCAGTACTTC
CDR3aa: CASSLAGTGGETQYF

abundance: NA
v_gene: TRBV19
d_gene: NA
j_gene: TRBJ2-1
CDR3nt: TGTGCCAGTAGTATAGCGGGAACGACCGGTGAGCAGTTCTTC
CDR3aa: CASSIAGTTGEQFF

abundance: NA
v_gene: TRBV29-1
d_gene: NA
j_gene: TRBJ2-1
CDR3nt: TGCAGCGCAACAGGGATGTGGGATAGCTCCTACAATGAGCAGTTCTTC
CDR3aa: CSATGMWDSSYNEQFF

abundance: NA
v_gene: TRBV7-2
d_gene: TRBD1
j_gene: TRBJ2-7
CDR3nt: TGTGCCAGCAGCTTTGACAGGGGGGAAACCTACGAGCAGTACTTC
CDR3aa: CASSFDRGETYEQYF

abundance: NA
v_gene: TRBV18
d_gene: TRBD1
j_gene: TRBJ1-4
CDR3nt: TGTGCCAGCTCATCCACGGGACAGGCCACGGCAACTAATGAAAAACTGTTTTTT
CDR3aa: CASSSTGQATATNEKLFF

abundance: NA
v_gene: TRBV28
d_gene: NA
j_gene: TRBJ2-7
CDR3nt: TGTGCCAGCAGTTTCGAGGCGAGAGAGCAGTACTTC
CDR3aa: CASSFEAREQYF

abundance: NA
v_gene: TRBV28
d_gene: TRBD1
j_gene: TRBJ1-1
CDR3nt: TGTGCCAGCAACCTGAGACAGGGGGAAGCTTTCTTT
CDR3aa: CASNLRQGEAFF

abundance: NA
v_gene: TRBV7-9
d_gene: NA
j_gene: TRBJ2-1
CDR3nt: TGTGCCAGCAGGGGCCGACTAGGCGAAAATGAGCAGTTCTTC
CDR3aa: CASRGRLGENEQFF

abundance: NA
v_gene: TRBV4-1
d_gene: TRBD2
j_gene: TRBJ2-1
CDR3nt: TGCGCCAGCAGCCATCTGGGACTAGCGGGAGAGCGGGGTTTTGACAATGAGCAGTTCTTC
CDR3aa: CASSHLGLAGERGFDNEQFF

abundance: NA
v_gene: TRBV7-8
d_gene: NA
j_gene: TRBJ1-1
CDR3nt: TGTGCCAGCAGCTTAGGTCGGACTGATTACAAAGCTTTCTTT
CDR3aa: CASSLGRTDYKAFF

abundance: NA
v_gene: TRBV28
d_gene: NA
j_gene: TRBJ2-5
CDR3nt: TGTGCCAGCAGTCCCCTTGGGGCAACACCCCTCCAAGAGACCCAGTACTTC
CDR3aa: CASSPLGATPLQETQYF

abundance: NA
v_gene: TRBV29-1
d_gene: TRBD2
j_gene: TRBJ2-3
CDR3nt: TGCAGCGTTAAAAGTGCGGGAGGGACAGATACGCAGTATTTT
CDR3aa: CSVKSAGGTDTQYF

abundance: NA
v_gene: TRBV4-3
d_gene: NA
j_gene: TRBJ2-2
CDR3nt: TGCGCCAGCAGCCAAGATGATACGGGAACTGACACCGGGGAGCTGTTTTTT
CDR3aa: CASSQDDTGTDTGELFF

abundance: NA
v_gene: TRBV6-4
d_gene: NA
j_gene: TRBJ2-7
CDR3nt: TGTGCCAGCAGGCCAACACCGGGGGACGAGCAGTACTTC
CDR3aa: CASRPTPGDEQYF

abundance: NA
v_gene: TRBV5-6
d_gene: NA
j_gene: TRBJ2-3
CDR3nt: TGTGCCAGCAGCGGTGACAGGCAACGGGCTACGCAGTATTTT
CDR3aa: CASSGDRQRATQYF

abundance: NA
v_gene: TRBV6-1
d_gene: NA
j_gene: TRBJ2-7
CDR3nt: TGTGCCAGCAGTCTTGACGGACTCACCGCCTACGAGCAGTACTTC
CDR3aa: CASSLDGLTAYEQYF

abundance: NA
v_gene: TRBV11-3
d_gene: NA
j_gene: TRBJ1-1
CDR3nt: TGTGCCAGCAGCCCGACTATGAACACTGAAGCTTTCTTT
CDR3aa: CASSPTMNTEAFF

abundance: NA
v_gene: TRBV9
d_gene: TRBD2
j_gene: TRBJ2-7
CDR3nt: TGTGCCAGCAGCGTATCGCCGGGGGGGGCCCACGAGCAGTACTTC
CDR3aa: CASSVSPGGAHEQYF

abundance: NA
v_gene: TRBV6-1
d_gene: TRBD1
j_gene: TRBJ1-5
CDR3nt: TGTGCCAGCAGTGATACAGGGGACAGTCAGCCCCAGCATTTT
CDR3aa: CASSDTGDSQPQHF

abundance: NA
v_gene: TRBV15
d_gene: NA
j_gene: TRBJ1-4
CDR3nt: TGTGCCACCAGCAGGGCGGGTGAAAAACTGTTTTTT
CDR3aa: CATSRAGEKLFF

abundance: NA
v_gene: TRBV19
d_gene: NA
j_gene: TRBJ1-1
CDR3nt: TGTGCCAGTAGTATCAGGTCGGAGGTGAACACTGAAGCTTTCTTT
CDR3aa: CASSIRSEVNTEAFF

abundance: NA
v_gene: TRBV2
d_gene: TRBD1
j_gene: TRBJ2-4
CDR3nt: TGTGCCAGCACCTTAGATACAGGGGGCGCCGATGGCGCCGCCAAAAACATTCAGTACTTC
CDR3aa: CASTLDTGGADGAAKNIQYF

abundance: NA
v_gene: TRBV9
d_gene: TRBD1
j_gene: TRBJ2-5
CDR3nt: TGTGCCAGCAGCTACCGCGAGGGGGCTAGGGAGACCCAGTACTTC
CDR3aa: CASSYREGARETQYF

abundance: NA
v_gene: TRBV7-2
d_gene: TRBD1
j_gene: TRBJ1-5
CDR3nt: TGTGCCAGCAGCCCGACAGGGTCCGTGCCCCAGCATTTT
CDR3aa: CASSPTGSVPQHF

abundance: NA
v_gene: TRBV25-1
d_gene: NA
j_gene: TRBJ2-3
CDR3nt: TGTGCCAGCAGTGAGCTAGACTACACAGATACGCAGTATTTT
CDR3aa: CASSELDYTDTQYF

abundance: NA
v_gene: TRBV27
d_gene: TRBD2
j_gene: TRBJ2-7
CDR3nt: TGTGCCAGCAGTTTAACAAGCGGGAGCTCCTACGAGCAGTACTTC
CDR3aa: CASSLTSGSSYEQYF